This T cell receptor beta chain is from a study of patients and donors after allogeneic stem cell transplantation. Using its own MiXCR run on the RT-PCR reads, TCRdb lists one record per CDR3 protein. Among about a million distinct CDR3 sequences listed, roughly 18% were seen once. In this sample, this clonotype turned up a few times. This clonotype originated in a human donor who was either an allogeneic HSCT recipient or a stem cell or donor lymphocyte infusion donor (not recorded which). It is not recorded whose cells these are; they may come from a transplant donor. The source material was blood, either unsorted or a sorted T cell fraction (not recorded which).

CDR3 coding DNA: TGTGCCAGCAGCCCCGAAGTGGTCAGAGATACGCAGTATTTT. This gives the protein CASSPEVVRDTQYF. J is TRBJ2-3 and V is TRBV12-3 or TRBV12-4; D is unresolved. There are 14 residues in the CDR3. V lost 6 bases and J lost 5, with 15 bases in between.